These 7 T cell receptor beta chains originate from one sample sequenced in a study of Graves' ophthalmopathy and Graves' hyperthyroidism. As the template, RNA transcripts were used to amplify TCR beta CDR3 regions. Second-round multiplex PCR came after a first-round RT-PCR that employed HTBI primers. MiXCR was run by TCRdb on the multiplex PCR reads, yielding one entry per CDR3 protein. The table records 200,000 to 300,000 distinct CDR3 sequences, 40% to 50% of them present only once. Sequenced sample: peripheral blood. The source of these receptors is an adult man with Graves' ophthalmopathy.

V usage is TRBV2 and J usage is TRBJ2-7; TRBD1 aligns across 12 bases. The germline V gene encodes CDR1 SNHLY and CDR2 FYNNEI. This CDR3 contains 15 residues. V trimming: 6 bases; J trimming: 4 bases; junction bases outside the gene matches: 7. The CDR3 DNA follows: TGTGCCAGCAGCCCTGGGACAGGGGGCAGGTACGAGCAGTACTTC. Amino acid sequence: CASSPGTGGRYEQYF. The full variable domain, in which reference TRBV2 and TRBJ2-7 provide the parts outside the CDR3, is EPEVTQTPSHQVTQMGQEVILRCVPISNHLYFYWYRQILGQKVEFLVSFYNNEISEKSEIFDDQFSVERPDGSNFTLKIRSTKLEDSAMYFCASSPGTGGRYEQYFGPGTRLTVT.

This clonotype was picked up a small number of times. The gene calls are TRBV5-1 and TRBJ1-5; 7 nucleotides match TRBD1. Germline lookup yields CDR1 SGHRS and CDR2 YFSETQ. This CDR3 is built from 17 residues. The trim removed 4 bases at V and 3 bases at J, leaving 13 bases unmatched. CDR3 DNA: TGCGCCAGCAGCCCCTACCCGACAGGGACCTACAATCAGCCCCAGCATTTT. As protein: CASSPYPTGTYNQPQHF.

The chain has TRBV7-9 and TRBJ2-2, with D tentatively TRBD2 (5 bases). V lost 3 bases to trimming and J lost 2 bases, with 10 bases between them. Germline CDR1 SEHNR, CDR2 FQNEAQ (reference sequence). This CDR3 comprises 15 residues. CDR3 sequence: CASSFLAGNTGELFF. CDR3 nucleotide sequence: TGTGCCAGCAGCTTCCTGGCGGGCAACACCGGGGAGCTGTTTTTT.

A few counts support this clonotype. This chain joins TRBV6-5 and TRBJ2-5, with TRBD2 matching over 8 bases. Looked up from germline, CDR1 is MNHEY and CDR2 is SVGAGI. This CDR3 has 17 residues. Trimming removed 5 bases from V and 1 base from J; junction bases left unmatched: 12. The CDR3 sequence: CASSVLAGWGRQETQYF. In DNA, the CDR3 is TGTGCCAGCAGTGTATTAGCGGGATGGGGCCGCCAAGAGACCCAGTACTTC.

This chain uses TRBV9 with TRBJ2-2; 13 nucleotides agree with TRBD2. This CDR3 contains 17 residues. Germline loops: CDR1 SGDLS, CDR2 YYNGEE. The V gene end was trimmed by 3 bases and the J gene end by 4 bases; junction bases not matched to a gene: 6. The CDR3 loop reads CASSDRLAGGTTGELFF. The CDR3 bases are TGTGCCAGCAGCGATCGACTAGCGGGAGGCACCACCGGGGAGCTGTTTTTT. Complete variable domain (other parts from reference TRBV9 and TRBJ2-2): DSGVTQTPKHLITATGQRVTLRCSPRSGDLSVYWYQQSLDQGLQFLIQYYNGEERAKGNILERFSAQQFPDLHSELNLSSLELGDSALYFCASSDRLAGGTTGELFFGEGSRLTVL.

The gene calls are TRBV2 and TRBJ2-7; D is possibly TRBD1 (6 bases). CDR3 length equals 15 residues. Germline CDR1 reads SNHLY; CDR2 reads FYNNEI. Trimming removed 5 bases from V and 0 bases from J, with 14 bases in between. Here the CDR3 reads CASSSGQESSYEQYF. CDR3 bases: TGTGCCAGCAGTTCGGGACAAGAGAGCTCCTACGAGCAGTACTTC.

This clonotype was counted only a few times. J is TRBJ1-2 and V is TRBV12-3 or TRBV12-4; TRBD1 matches at 8 bases. The CDR3 sequence is 13 residues long. The V gene end was trimmed by 6 bases and the J gene end by 7 bases; junction bases not matched to a gene: 7. CDR3 DNA: TGTGCCAGCAGGCCCGGGACAGGTCCTGGCTACACCTTC. The encoded protein is CASRPGTGPGYTF.